The rows below give T cell receptor beta chains drawn from one sample of a study of T cells in Graves' hyperthyroidism and ophthalmopathy. MiXCR, applied by TCRdb to the multiplex PCR reads, yields one record per CDR3 protein. The sample has approximately 630,000 distinct CDR3 sequences; about 16% are singletons. Material: blood. The receptors stem from a woman aged 30 to 39 with Graves' hyperthyroidism. Each CDR3 is given with its conserved first and last residue. D genes are given only for firm matches. The size entry is marked missing in some rows and otherwise reads once, few, many or a size class.

size	D	length	J	V	CDR3	DNA
many	-	13	TRBJ2-1	TRBV5-1	CASSPRRENEQFF	TGCGCCAGCAGCCCGAGGAGGGAGAATGAGCAGTTCTTC
few	-	13	TRBJ1-4	TRBV25-1	CASSKEPNEKLFF	TGTGCCAGCAGCAAAGAACCAAATGAAAAACTGTTTTTT
-	-	14	TRBJ1-4	TRBV6-9	CASSYRPGEEKLFF	TGTGCCAGCAGTTACCGGCCGGGAGAAGAAAAACTGTTTTTT
many	TRBD2	16	TRBJ2-1	TRBV5-5	CASSLEGLAGLYEQFF	TGTGCCAGCAGCTTGGAGGGACTAGCGGGCCTCTATGAGCAGTTCTTC
many	-	16	TRBJ2-7	TRBV28	CASSLLVRDGRYEQYF	TGTGCCAGCAGTTTACTAGTCCGGGACGGACGATACGAGCAGTACTTC
few	TRBD1	16	TRBJ2-7	TRBV20-1	CSARDRNRGTSYEQYF	TGCAGTGCTAGAGATAGGAACAGGGGGACATCCTACGAGCAGTACTTC
-	TRBD2	15	TRBJ2-7	TRBV6-5	CASRLGTSGTYEQYF	TGTGCCAGCAGACTCGGGACTAGCGGTACCTACGAGCAGTACTTC
many	-	13	TRBJ1-3	TRBV28	CASSFQSGNTIYF	TGTGCCAGCAGTTTTCAATCTGGAAACACCATATATTTT
-	TRBD1	12	TRBJ1-1	TRBV29-1	CSVEDDRAGAFF	TGCAGCGTTGAAGATGACAGGGCCGGGGCTTTCTTT
-	TRBD2	15	TRBJ2-3	TRBV20-1	CSARVSGGPGDTQYF	TGCAGTGCTAGAGTCTCGGGAGGGCCGGGAGATACGCAGTATTTT
-	TRBD1	17	TRBJ2-6	TRBV9	CASSVTGGGSGANVLTF	TGTGCCAGCAGCGTTACAGGGGGCGGCTCTGGGGCCAACGTCCTGACTTTC
many	TRBD2	15	TRBJ2-1	TRBV20-1	CSARGAGLAGLEQFF	TGCAGTGCTAGAGGGGCCGGACTAGCGGGACTTGAGCAGTTCTTC
few	-	12	TRBJ2-7	TRBV29-1	CSVEGGNGEQYF	TGCAGCGTTGAGGGTGGGAATGGCGAGCAGTACTTC
many	TRBD1	16	TRBJ2-3	TRBV28	CASRGPRGLGADTQYF	TGTGCCAGCAGAGGACCCAGGGGGCTCGGTGCAGATACGCAGTATTTT
many	-	14	TRBJ1-2	TRBV27	CASRRTGFVYGYTF	TGTGCCAGCAGGAGAACAGGGTTCGTCTATGGCTACACCTTC
many	-	12	TRBJ1-5	TRBV30	CAARGYNQPQHF	TGTGCCGCCCGGGGGTACAATCAGCCCCAGCATTTT
many	TRBD2	16	TRBJ2-2	TRBV13	CASSKLASQNTGELFF	TGTGCCAGCAGCAAACTAGCGTCACAGAACACCGGGGAGCTGTTTTTT
-	-	15	TRBJ1-2	TRBV9	CASSARGAIHYGYTF	TGTGCCAGCAGCGCCAGGGGAGCGATTCACTATGGCTACACCTTC
many	TRBD1	15	TRBJ1-5	TRBV28	CASSLTGTGAQPQHF	TGTGCCAGCAGTTTAACCGGGACAGGGGCTCAGCCCCAGCATTTT
many	TRBD1	13	TRBJ1-2	TRBV6-1	CASRPGQVFGYTF	TGTGCCAGCAGACCTGGACAGGTTTTCGGCTACACCTTC
-	-	14	TRBJ1-1	TRBV9	CASSARLGRTEAFF	TGTGCCAGCAGCGCCCGACTCGGAAGGACTGAAGCTTTCTTT
few	TRBD2	14	TRBJ2-1	TRBV9	CASSVTSGNSEQFF	TGTGCCAGCAGCGTGACTAGCGGGAATAGTGAGCAGTTCTTC
many	TRBD1	15	TRBJ2-7	TRBV12-3/TRBV12-4	CASSATTGKLAEQYF	TGTGCCAGCAGTGCAACGACAGGGAAGCTTGCCGAGCAGTACTTC
many	-	13	TRBJ1-4	TRBV30	CAWSVSSEEKLFF	TGTGCCTGGAGTGTGAGTTCTGAGGAAAAACTGTTTTTT
-	-	15	TRBJ1-5	TRBV19	CASSIDPGGGQPQHF	TGTGCCAGTAGTATAGATCCGGGCGGCGGGCAGCCCCAGCATTTT
-	TRBD1	15	TRBJ1-2	TRBV11-3	CASSGRDRAAYGYTF	TGTGCCAGCAGCGGCCGGGACAGGGCCGCCTATGGCTACACCTTC
-	TRBD1	18	TRBJ1-2	TRBV11-2	CASSFNLGGTGGRGGYTF	TGTGCCAGCAGCTTTAATCTTGGAGGGACAGGGGGGCGAGGAGGCTACACCTTC
-	TRBD2	19	TRBJ2-7	TRBV4-1	CASSQEPGTSGSPGYEQYF	TGCGCCAGCAGCCAAGAACCCGGGACTAGCGGGAGCCCTGGGTACGAGCAGTACTTC
many	-	13	TRBJ2-7	TRBV11-2	CASTRGYSYEQYF	TGTGCCAGCACCCGGGGCTACTCCTACGAGCAGTACTTC
few	-	17	TRBJ2-5	TRBV6-1	CASSETTGGMGQETQYF	TGTGCCAGCAGTGAAACTACAGGTGGTATGGGGCAAGAGACCCAGTACTTC
-	TRBD2	14	TRBJ2-1	TRBV30	CAWSGGSSYNEQFF	TGTGCCTGGAGTGGCGGGAGCTCCTACAATGAGCAGTTCTTC
-	-	13	TRBJ2-2	TRBV10-3	CAITRMGGGELFF	TGTGCCATCACGCGGATGGGAGGCGGGGAGCTGTTTTTT
many	-	14	TRBJ2-5	TRBV7-9	CASSKLDGQETQYF	TGTGCCAGCAGTAAACTAGACGGTCAAGAGACCCAGTACTTC